The 9 T cell receptor beta chains given below trace back to one sample, sequenced in a study of T cells in women clearing cervical HPV infection. TCRdb's copy holds only in-frame clones and misses some; the assay was immunoSEQ multiplex PCR. The sample holds roughly 38,000 clones. What was sequenced was blood buffy coat. Receptor source: a woman aged 18 to 69 with a cervical HPV16 infection that either progressed to CIN3+ or cleared (not recorded which).

To note about this clone: From the germline J gene comes the end of the CDR3, since the read stops 3 residues before it. The chain has TRBV7-2 and TRBJ2-3, with 9 bases fitting TRBD2. CDR1 SGHTA and CDR2 FQGNSA come from the germline V gene. V was clipped by 3 bases and J by 4 bases; unmatched bases: 5. The CDR3 length is 15 residues. CDR3 DNA, as far as it was read: TGTGCCAGCAGCTTTCTTGCGGGAGGGCCAGATACG. Its translation: CASSFLAGGPDT. The whole CDR3 reads CASSFLAGGPDTQYF.

Note on this clone: The read ends 3 residues early relative to the CDR3; the germline J gene fills the gap. The chain combines TRBV12-3 or TRBV12-4 with TRBJ1-1; TRBD1 might be the D (5 bases). V was cut by 3 bases and J by 1 base, with 9 bases left in between. The CDR3 is 14 residues long. Partial CDR3 DNA: TGTGCCAGCAGTTTCGACAGTGGGAACACTGAA. Translated: CASSFDSGNTE. Given in full, the CDR3 is CASSFDSGNTEAFF.

A word on this clone: The read finishes 3 residues shy of the CDR3 end, and the germline J gene is used to complete it. This chain connects TRBV5-1 to TRBJ2-4; 10 bases are shared with TRBD1. CDR1 is SGHRS and CDR2 is YFSETQ in the germline V gene. There are 14 residues in the CDR3. The CDR3 DNA, read in part, is TGCGCCAGCAGCCTTGGACAGGGGGTATATGGT. Its protein product is CASSLGQGVYG. The whole CDR3 protein reads CASSLGQGVYGQYF.

On this clone: The read ends 3 residues shy of where the CDR3 ends; the end is completed using the germline J gene. The gene calls are TRBV6-2 or TRBV6-3 and TRBJ2-2; D not resolved. Per the germline V gene, CDR1 is MNHEY and CDR2 is SVGEGT. The CDR3 length is 14 residues. V dropped 3 bases and J dropped 4 bases, with 9 bases sitting between them. The sequenced part of the CDR3 DNA is TGTGCCAGCAGTTATATTGGGCGCACCGGGGAG. Translation: CASSYIGRTGE. The entire CDR3 protein reads CASSYIGRTGELFF.

Points on this clone: The read is 3 residues too short to cover the CDR3 end, so that end is filled in from the germline J gene. This chain links TRBV20-1 with TRBJ2-4; 7 nucleotides agree with TRBD2. Germline trimming cut 7 bases from V and 0 bases from J; bases unmatched to any gene: 3. Germline assignment: CDR1 DFQATT and CDR2 SNEGSKA (reference sequence). The CDR3 covers 13 residues. The sequenced CDR3 bases are TGCAGTGTCGGCGGGAGAGCCAAAAACATT. Translated, it gives CSVGGRAKNI. The entire CDR3 protein is CSVGGRAKNIQYF.

Note on this clone: From the germline J gene comes the end of the CDR3, since the read stops 3 residues before it. V gene TRBV20-1 combines with J gene TRBJ2-1, with 11 bases aligning to TRBD1. CDR1 and CDR2 (germline): DFQATT, SNEGSKA (reference sequence). V shed 3 bases, J shed 8 bases, and the junction held 12 bases outside the gene matches. CDR3 length: 16 residues. CDR3 residues: CSARGQGVTLFHEQFF. The sequenced part of the CDR3 DNA is TGCAGTGCTAGGGGACAGGGGGTGACCCTCTTCCATGAG.

CDR3 in amino acids: CASSPGTGGRVETQYF. The CDR3 bases that were read are TGCGCCAGCAGCCCCGGGACAGGGGGCCGGGTAGAGACC. J is TRBJ2-5 and V is TRBV5-1; 12 positions agree with TRBD1. The read is 3 residues too short to cover the CDR3 end, so that end is filled in from the germline J gene. Germline CDR1 SGHRS, CDR2 YFSETQ. This CDR3 contains 16 residues. Trimming at V came to 4 bases and at J to 4 bases, leaving 8 bases not matched to a gene.

A remark on this clone: Coverage ceases 3 residues before the CDR3 finishes, and the germline J gene fills in the end. The chain carries TRBV2 and TRBJ2-7; TRBD2 aligns across 8 bases. Trimming cost V 1 base and J 5 bases; bases outside gene matches: 7. The germline CDR1 and CDR2 sequences are SNHLY and FYNNEI. The length of the CDR3 is 15 residues. The CDR3 bases that were read are TGTGCCAGCAGTGAAGAACTAGCGGCTAGAGACGAG. It translates to CASSEELAARDE. The whole CDR3 protein reads CASSEELAARDEQYF.

With regard to this clone: The read stops 3 residues short of the end of the CDR3; the missing end is completed from the germline J gene. The chain uses TRBV5-1 and TRBJ1-1, with 7 bases fitting TRBD1. J was trimmed by 5 bases and V by 1 base; bases with no gene match: 11. The CDR3 covers 16 residues. Germline values: CDR1 SGHRS, CDR2 YFSETQ. The CDR3 sequence: CASSLSGQAQGTEAFF. The part of the CDR3 DNA that was read is TGCGCCAGCAGCTTGTCTGGACAGGCACAGGGGACTGAA.